Below are 14 T cell receptor beta chains sequenced from a single sample in a study of T cell responses to AZD1222 COVID-19 vaccine. Sequencing used immunoSEQ multiplex PCR; TCRdb keeps in-frame clones, though not all of them. Here the sample spans 95,000 to 110,000 clones, roughly 90% being singletons. Sequencing used peripheral blood, obtained on day 0 of AZD1222 vaccination. These receptors originate from an adult in good health.

V is TRBV19 and J is TRBJ2-3, with TRBD2 matching 14 bases. This CDR3 is 20 amino acids long. Per germline, CDR1 LNHDA and CDR2 SQIVND (reference sequence). V was pared by 5 bases and J by 0 bases, with 13 bases of the junction left unmatched. The CDR3 nucleotides read TGTGCCAGTAGTCCCGCCTCGGGACTAGCGGGAGAGTTTAGCACAGATACGCAGTATTTT. Protein product: CASSPASGLAGEFSTDTQYF.

This chain joins TRBV7-2 and TRBJ2-3; TRBD2 aligns across 7 bases. The CDR3 length is 13 residues. Germline CDR1 SGHTA, CDR2 FQGNSA. J lost 7 bases, V lost 5 bases, and 6 bases had no gene match. CDR3 bases: TGTGCCAGCAGCCCCGGGGGGACTTATACGCAGTATTTT. It translates to CASSPGGTYTQYF.

This clone was observed a single time. The chain has TRBV30 and TRBJ1-1; the match to TRBD1 covers 9 bases. Germline V gene sequence: CDR1 GTSNPN, CDR2 SVGIG (reference sequence). There are 14 residues in the CDR3. Trimming took 2 bases from V and 4 from J; bases not matched to a gene: 5. The DNA for the CDR3 is TGTGCCTGGAGTCCCATGGACAGGGGCACTGAAGCTTTCTTT. Translated: CAWSPMDRGTEAFF.

The genes are TRBV6-5 and TRBJ2-7, with D maybe TRBD1 (7 bases). Trimming shortened V by 4 bases and J by 1 base, and 17 bases separated the two germline ends. The CDR3 extends over 16 amino acids. From germline, CDR1 is MNHEY and CDR2 SVGAGI. The chain's CDR3 is CASSSPGDSTSYEQYF. The CDR3 DNA sequence: TGTGCCAGCAGTTCCCCGGGGGACAGTACTTCCTACGAGCAGTACTTC.

Only a few counts were recorded for this clone. This chain connects TRBV21-1 to TRBJ2-7; the table calls TRBD2, which could not be checked here. TRBV21-1 is tagged as a pseudogene. The CDR3 sequence is 12 residues long. The CDR3 coding sequence is TGTGCCGGGACTAGCGGACCTTCCGAGCAGTACTTC. It yields the protein CAGTSGPSEQYF.

This clone was seen ten or more times. J is TRBJ2-7 and V is TRBV19; either TRBD1 or TRBD2 may supply D (5 bases each). Trimming removed 1 base from V and 5 bases from J, with 9 bases in between. CDR1 and CDR2 (germline): LNHDA, SQIVND (reference sequence). This CDR3 is 13 amino acids long. The CDR3 sequence: CASSIGMGDEQYF. CDR3 bases: TGTGCCAGTAGTATAGGAATGGGGGACGAGCAGTACTTC. The entire variable domain, with the rest obtained from reference TRBV19 and TRBJ2-7, is as follows: DGGITQSPKYLFRKEGQNVTLSCEQNLNHDAMYWYRQDPGQGLRLIYYSQIVNDFQKGDIAEGYSVSREKKESFPLTVTSAQKNPTAFYLCASSIGMGDEQYFGPGTRLTVT.

The V and J genes are TRBV5-1 and TRBJ1-5, with D tentatively TRBD1 (5 bases). Germline CDR1 SGHRS, CDR2 YFSETQ. Trimming took 4 bases from V and 0 from J, leaving 20 bases between them. The CDR3 loop spans 18 amino acids. CDR3 coding DNA: TGCGCCAGCAGCCCATTCCCCTCTACGGGGGGTAGCAATCAGCCCCAGCATTTT. This sequence encodes CASSPFPSTGGSNQPQHF.

The genes are TRBV19 and TRBJ1-2; no reliable D call. Germline assignment: CDR1 LNHDA and CDR2 SQIVND (reference sequence). The CDR3 has 17 amino acids. Trimming cost V 3 bases and J 0 bases, with 17 bases left between them. The CDR3 nucleotides are TGTGCCAGTAGTATCCTCGGGCCCTTGGGAGCTAACTATGGCTACACCTTC. Its translation is CASSILGPLGANYGYTF.

This chain uses TRBV5-1 with TRBJ2-5, with 7 bases lining up with TRBD1. The V gene's germline CDR1 is SGHRS and CDR2 YFSETQ. The CDR3 runs 14 residues. Unmatched junction bases numbered 7, after V lost 4 bases and J lost 4 bases. The CDR3 protein is CASSPGQLGETQYF. DNA for the CDR3: TGCGCCAGCAGCCCGGGACAGTTGGGAGAGACCCAGTACTTC.

This clone showed up just once. V and J are TRBV20-1 and TRBJ2-5; D is uncertain. Germline V gives CDR1 DFQATT, CDR2 SNEGSKA (reference sequence). CDR3 length: 11 residues. Trimming pared 3 bases from V and 4 bases from J, leaving 6 bases between. The CDR3 DNA sequence: TGCAGTGCTAGCGATCGAGAGACCCAGTACTTC. It is translated as CSASDRETQYF.

V usage is TRBV13 and J usage is TRBJ1-5, with no clear D. The CDR3 totals 13 residues. CDR1 is PRHDT and CDR2 is FYEKMQ in the germline V gene (reference sequence). V lost 3 bases to trimming and J lost 4 bases, with 7 bases between them. Written as DNA, the CDR3 is TGTGCCAGCAGCTTCTCCCCAAATCAGCCCCAGCATTTT. This translates into CASSFSPNQPQHF.

The chain joins TRBV5-1 to TRBJ2-1; perhaps TRBD2 as D (6 bases). The germline CDR1 and CDR2 sequences are SGHRS and YFSETQ. The CDR3 consists of 14 residues. V lost 1 base and J 5 bases, leaving 10 bases between the germline ends. As DNA, the CDR3 is TGCGCCAGCAGCTTGCGGTGGAGGGACAATGAGCAGTTCTTC. Translated, it gives CASSLRWRDNEQFF.

The chain couples TRBV6-2 or TRBV6-3 to TRBJ1-4; unclear D gene. The V end lost 3 bases, the J end lost 8 bases, and 16 bases lay between the germline ends. Germline V CDR1 and CDR2: MNHEY, SVGEGT. This CDR3 is built from 15 residues. The CDR3 DNA is TGTGCCAGCAGTTATGGGAGTGGGTTCGTAGAAAAACTGTTTTTT. Its protein product is CASSYGSGFVEKLFF.

This chain joins TRBV5-6 and TRBJ1-2, with 10 bases aligning to TRBD1. The V segment lost 4 bases and the J segment 8 bases; nucleotides outside the gene matches: 11. Germline V lookup: CDR1 SGHDT, CDR2 YYEEEE. There are 15 residues in the CDR3. This CDR3 reads CASSPGMTGGTGYTF. The CDR3 bases are TGTGCCAGCAGCCCGGGGATGACAGGGGGCACGGGCTACACCTTC.